This TCR beta chain was recovered during a study of T-cell reconstitution after alpha-beta-depleted transplantation in children (dated by TCRdb to 2016 to 2017). Notes on the research overall: The study quantitatively tracked T-cell immune reconstitution after TCRalphabeta/CD19-depleted allogeneic hematopoietic cell transplantation in children using TCR repertoire profiling.

Libraries were constructed by PCR. TCRdb records Illumina HiSeq 2500 as the sequencer. TCR library preparation used molecular barcoding, with unique molecular identifiers applied to normalize quantification of the TCRbeta repertoire. The public reads were reprocessed in TCRdb via fastp at Q25 and MiXCR, keeping in-frame beta chains. Rows are unified per CDR3 protein, each entry keeping the most common DNA and genes. In this sample the table shows 380,000 or so distinct CDR3 sequences, roughly 15% of which occur a single time. Clones ranked in the top ten supply 4.3% of the sample. With respect to this clonotype: There is no known antigen for this receptor. No clone much larger than this one lies a single base away; base qualities are absent.

Based on the germline V gene, the CDR1 and CDR2 sequences are SGHVS and FNYEAQ. V lost 5 bases and J lost 10 bases, and the count of bases not matched to a germline gene is 8. Reading from cysteine to phenylalanine, the CDR3 counts 14 amino acids. The only DNA kept is the CDR3, 42 bases in frame from the first base. The clonotype was recovered from a human donor who donated a stem cell graft to a child with Fanconi anemia. The V and J genes are TRBV7-6 and TRBJ1-6; 7 bases in between match TRBD1. The material sequenced was PBMCs, taken from the stem cell graft. The DNA is as follows: TGTGCCAGCAGCCTAACAGGGGTAGCGTCACCCCTCCACTTT. Its amino acids are CASSLTGVASPLHF.